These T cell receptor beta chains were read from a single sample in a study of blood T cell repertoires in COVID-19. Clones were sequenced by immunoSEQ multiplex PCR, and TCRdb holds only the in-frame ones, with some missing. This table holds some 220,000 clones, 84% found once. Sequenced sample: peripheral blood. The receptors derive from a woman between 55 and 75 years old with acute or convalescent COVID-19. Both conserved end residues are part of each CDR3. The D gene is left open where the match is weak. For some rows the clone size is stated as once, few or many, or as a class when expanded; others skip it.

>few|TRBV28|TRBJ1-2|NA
CASRFPGSSYTF
TGTGCCAGCAGGTTTCCGGGATCGAGCTACACCTTC
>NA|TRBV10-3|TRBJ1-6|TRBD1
CAISESGQGLNSPLHF
TGTGCCATCAGTGAGTCAGGACAGGGGCTTAATTCACCCCTCCACTTT
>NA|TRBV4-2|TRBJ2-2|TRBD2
CASSQDRTGGYTGELFF
TGTGCCAGCAGCCAAGATCGGACGGGGGGTTACACCGGGGAGCTGTTTTTT
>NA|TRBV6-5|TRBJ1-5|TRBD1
CASRMDRGFSPQHF
TGTGCCAGCAGGATGGACAGGGGCTTTTCGCCCCAGCATTTT
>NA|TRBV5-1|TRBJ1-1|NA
CATKLLDTVNTEAFF
TGCGCCACTAAATTGCTGGACACTGTGAACACTGAAGCTTTCTTT
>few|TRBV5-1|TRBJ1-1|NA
CASSDTGLNTEAFF
TGCGCCAGCAGCGATACAGGGTTGAACACTGAAGCTTTCTTT
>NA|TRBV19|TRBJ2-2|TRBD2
CASSHLAAQNTGELFF
TGTGCCAGTAGTCACCTAGCGGCCCAGAACACCGGGGAGCTGTTTTTT
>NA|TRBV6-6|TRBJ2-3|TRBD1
CASSDRGRADTQYF
TGTGCCAGCAGCGACAGGGGCAGGGCAGATACGCAGTATTTT
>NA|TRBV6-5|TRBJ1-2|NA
CASRKRGSLYGYTF
TGTGCCAGCAGGAAACGGGGGTCTCTCTATGGCTACACCTTC
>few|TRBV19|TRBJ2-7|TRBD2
CASSTRLAGSYEQYF
TGTGCCAGTAGTACCAGACTAGCCGGCTCCTACGAGCAGTACTTC
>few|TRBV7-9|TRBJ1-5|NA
CASSLGPPRGGQPQHF
TGTGCCAGCAGCTTAGGTCCACCTCGAGGCGGCCAGCCCCAGCATTTT
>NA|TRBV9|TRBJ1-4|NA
CASSVTATNEKLFF
TGTGCCAGCAGCGTAACAGCAACTAATGAAAAACTGTTTTTT
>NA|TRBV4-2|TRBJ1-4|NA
CASSQAGAAATNEKLFF
TGTGCCAGCAGCCAAGCCGGTGCGGCGGCAACTAATGAAAAACTGTTTTTT
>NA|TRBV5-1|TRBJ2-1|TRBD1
CASSLTGGSYNEQFF
TGCGCCAGCAGCTTGACAGGGGGCTCCTACAATGAGCAGTTCTTC
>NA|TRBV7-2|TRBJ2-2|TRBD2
CASSFIAGNTGELFF
TGTGCCAGCAGCTTTATAGCGGGAAACACCGGGGAGCTGTTTTTT
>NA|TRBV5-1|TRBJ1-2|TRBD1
CASSLTQGDGYTF
TGCGCCAGCAGTTTAACACAGGGGGATGGCTACACCTTC
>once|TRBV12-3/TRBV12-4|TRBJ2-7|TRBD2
CASSYGGAYEQYF
TGTGCCAGCAGTTACGGGGGGGCCTACGAGCAGTACTTC
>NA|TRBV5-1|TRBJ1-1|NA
CASSSPGGDEAFF
TGCGCCAGCAGCTCCCCGGGGGGGGATGAAGCTTTCTTT
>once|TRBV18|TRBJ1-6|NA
CASSPGQDSPLHF
TGTGCCAGCTCACCAGGGCAAGATTCACCCCTCCACTTT
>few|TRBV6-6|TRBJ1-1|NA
CASSYPTRGDTEAFF
TGTGCCAGCAGTTACCCCACTCGGGGTGACACTGAAGCTTTCTTT